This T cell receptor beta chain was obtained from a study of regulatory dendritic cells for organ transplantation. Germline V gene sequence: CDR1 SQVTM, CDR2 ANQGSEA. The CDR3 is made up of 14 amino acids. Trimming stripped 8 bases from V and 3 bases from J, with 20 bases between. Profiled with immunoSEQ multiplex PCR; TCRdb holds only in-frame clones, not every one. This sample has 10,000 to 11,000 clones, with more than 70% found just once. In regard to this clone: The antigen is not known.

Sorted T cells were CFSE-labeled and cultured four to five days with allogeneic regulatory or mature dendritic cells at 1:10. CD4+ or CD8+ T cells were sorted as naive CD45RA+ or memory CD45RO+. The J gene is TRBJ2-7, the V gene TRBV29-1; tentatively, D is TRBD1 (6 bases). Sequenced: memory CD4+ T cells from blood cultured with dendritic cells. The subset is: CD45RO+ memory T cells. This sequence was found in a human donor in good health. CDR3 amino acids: CSPLKKGEGYEQYF. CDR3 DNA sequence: TGCAGCCCTCTAAAGAAGGGGGAAGGCTACGAGCAGTACTTC.